The T cell receptor beta chain under discussion was sequenced for a study of identical twins. Regarding the study as a whole: Invariant MAIT and iNKT cells are populations that could partly confound zero-insertion analyses.

TCRdb re-called the 5' RACE reads with MiXCR, one entry per CDR3 protein. The sample includes about 470,000 distinct CDR3 sequences, roughly 24% seen only once; the top ten take about 2.7%. The V gene lost 4 bases and the J gene lost 5 bases, with 9 bases spanning the gap. CDR1 SQVTM and CDR2 ANQGSEA come from the germline V gene. The CDR3 totals 11 residues. Points on this clonotype: Its antigen is currently unknown.

These sequences were also reported in another study, on T cells expressing NK-cell markers. That source reports: Serological testing identified seven of the eight sequenced donors as HCMV-seropositive and one as seronegative.

The TCR was taken from a woman under 30 in good health. This chain uses TRBV29-1 with TRBJ2-7, with no clear D. Sequenced input: CD4+ T cells sorted from blood. This chain's CDR3 is CSVGRSHEQYF. The DNA for the CDR3 is TGCAGCGTTGGGCGCAGCCACGAGCAGTACTTC.